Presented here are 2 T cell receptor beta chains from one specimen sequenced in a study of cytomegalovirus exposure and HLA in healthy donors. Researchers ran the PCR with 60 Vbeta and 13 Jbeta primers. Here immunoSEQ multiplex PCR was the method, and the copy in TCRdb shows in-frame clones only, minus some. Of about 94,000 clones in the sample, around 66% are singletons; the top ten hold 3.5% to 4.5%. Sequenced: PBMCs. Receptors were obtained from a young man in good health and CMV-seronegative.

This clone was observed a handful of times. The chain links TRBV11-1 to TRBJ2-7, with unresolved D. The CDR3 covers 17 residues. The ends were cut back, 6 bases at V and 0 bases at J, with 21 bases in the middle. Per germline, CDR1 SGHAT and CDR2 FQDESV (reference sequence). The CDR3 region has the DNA TGTGCCAGCAGTCCTCGACGCGGCCTCACTGGCTCCTACGAGCAGTACTTC. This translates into CASSPRRGLTGSYEQYF.

As DNA, the CDR3 is TGTGCCAGCTCTAGGGGGTACCAAGAGACCCAGTACTTC. Encoded protein: CASSRGYQETQYF. The rearrangement uses TRBV7-3 and TRBJ2-5, with a possible D match to TRBD1 (6 bases). The CDR3 has 13 residues. Germline CDR1 reads SGHTA; CDR2 reads FQGTGA. V was trimmed by 8 bases and J by 0 bases, leaving 10 bases between them.